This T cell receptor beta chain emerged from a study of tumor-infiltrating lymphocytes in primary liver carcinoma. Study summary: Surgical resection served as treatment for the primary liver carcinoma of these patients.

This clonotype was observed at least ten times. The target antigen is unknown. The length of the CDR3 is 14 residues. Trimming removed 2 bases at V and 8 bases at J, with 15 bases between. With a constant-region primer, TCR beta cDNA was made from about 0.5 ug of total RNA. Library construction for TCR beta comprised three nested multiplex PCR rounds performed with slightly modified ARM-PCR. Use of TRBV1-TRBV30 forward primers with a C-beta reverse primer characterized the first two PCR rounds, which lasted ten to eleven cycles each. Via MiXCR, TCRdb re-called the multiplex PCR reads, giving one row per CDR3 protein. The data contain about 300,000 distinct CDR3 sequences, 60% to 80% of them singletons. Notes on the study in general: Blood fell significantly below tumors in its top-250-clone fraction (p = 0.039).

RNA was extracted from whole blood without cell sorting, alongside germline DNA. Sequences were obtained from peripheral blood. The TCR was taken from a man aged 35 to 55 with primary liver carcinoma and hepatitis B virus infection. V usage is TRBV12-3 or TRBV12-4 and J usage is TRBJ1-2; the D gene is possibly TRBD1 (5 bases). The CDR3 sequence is CASSLWGREGGYTF. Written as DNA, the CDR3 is TGTGCCAGCAGTTTATGGGGCCGAGAAGGCGGCTACACCTTC.